This is a list of T cell receptor beta chains from one sample in a study of shared clonotypes between healthy human individuals. Sequencing was performed with immunoSEQ multiplex PCR; in TCRdb, only in-frame clones are kept and a portion is missing. The sample carries about 330,000 clones, about 74% recorded once. The sample taken for sequencing was memory CD4+ T cells sorted from blood. These receptor sequences come from a man aged 30 to 45 in good health. Each CDR3 is given with its conserved first and last residue. A D gene is named only where the DNA matches it firmly. Expanded clones get a size class; other rows say once, few or many, or leave the size out.

abundance,j_gene,d_gene,v_gene,CDR3nt,CDR3aa
-,TRBJ2-7,-,TRBV6-5,TGTGCCAGCAGTTACTCGAGGGACCCAGCCTACGAGCAGTACTTC,CASSYSRDPAYEQYF
-,TRBJ2-5,-,TRBV7-8,TGTGCCAGCACCACTTGGACGGGCGAGACCCAGTACTTC,CASTTWTGETQYF
once,TRBJ2-7,-,TRBV28,TGTGCCAGCAGTTTGAAACAGGGCCGAACCTACGAGCAGTACTTC,CASSLKQGRTYEQYF
-,TRBJ2-7,-,TRBV28,TGTGCCAGCAGTCCTTCGCCCCTCCGTCTCGACGAGCAGTACTTC,CASSPSPLRLDEQYF
-,TRBJ2-1,TRBD2,TRBV5-5,TGTGCCAGCAGCTTGGGACTAGCGGGAGCGGGAGATGAGCAGTTCTTC,CASSLGLAGAGDEQFF
-,TRBJ2-5,-,TRBV30,TGTGCCTGGAGTGTATGGGGGAACCAAGAGACCCAGTACTTC,CAWSVWGNQETQYF
-,TRBJ2-7,-,TRBV9,TGTGCCAGCAGCGTAGGGACCACGAGCTCCTACGAGCAGTACTTC,CASSVGTTSSYEQYF
-,TRBJ2-2,TRBD2,TRBV11-2,TGTGCCAGCAGCTTAGGACTAGCGGGAGGCGAAGAGCTGTTTTTT,CASSLGLAGGEELFF
-,TRBJ2-7,TRBD2,TRBV9,TGTGCCAGCAGCACCCGGGGGCGGACTAGCGGCTTCTACGAGCAGTACTTC,CASSTRGRTSGFYEQYF
-,TRBJ1-2,-,TRBV6-1,TGTGCCAGCAGTGAAGGGACACGGAACTATGGCTACACCTTC,CASSEGTRNYGYTF
-,TRBJ1-2,-,TRBV25-1,TGTGCCAGCACTAGATCAGGGAATAATCCCTATGGCTACACCTTC,CASTRSGNNPYGYTF
-,TRBJ1-2,TRBD1,TRBV2,TGTGCCAGCAGCGAGGGGACAGACTATGGCTACACCTTC,CASSEGTDYGYTF
-,TRBJ1-2,TRBD1,TRBV5-6,TGTGCCAGCAGCCCACTCGGGACAGGGGGGCTCTATGGCTACACCTTC,CASSPLGTGGLYGYTF